The clone carrying this T cell receptor beta chain turned up a few times. Its antigen is unknown. The protocol was immunoSEQ multiplex PCR, while the TCRdb copy is restricted to in-frame clones and leaves out a portion. This table holds 90,000 to 100,000 clones, roughly 90% found once. The sample is drawn from a study of T cells in localized non-small cell lung cancer. Regarding the study as a whole: Highest T cell clonality was seen in uninvolved adjacent lung, surpassing that measured in tumor. Appearances in adjacent lung were noted for a median about 60 of the top 100 tumor clones.

CDR1 and CDR2 from the germline V gene are SQVTM and ANQGSEA. Deletions cut 4 bases from V and 3 bases from J, with 9 bases between. The CDR3 length is 12 residues. The source was PBMCs, collected before any cancer treatment. The chain carries TRBV29-1 and TRBJ1-1; tentatively, D is TRBD1 (5 bases). This sequence originates from a woman aged 35 to 70 with stage II squamous cell lung carcinoma. The CDR3 is CSVAQGHTEAFF. CDR3 in DNA: TGCAGCGTTGCTCAGGGTCACACTGAAGCTTTCTTT.